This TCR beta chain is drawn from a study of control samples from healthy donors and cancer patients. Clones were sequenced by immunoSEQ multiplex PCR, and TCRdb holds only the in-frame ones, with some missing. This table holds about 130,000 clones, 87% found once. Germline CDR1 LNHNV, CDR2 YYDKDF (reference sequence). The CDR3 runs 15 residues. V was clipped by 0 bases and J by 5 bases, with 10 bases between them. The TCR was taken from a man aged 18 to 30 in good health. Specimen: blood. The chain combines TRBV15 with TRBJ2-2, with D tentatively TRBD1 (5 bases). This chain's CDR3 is CATSRDRDRTGELFF. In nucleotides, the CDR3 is TGTGCCACCAGCAGAGACAGGGATAGAACCGGGGAGCTGTTTTTT.